This T cell receptor (beta chain) stems from a study of identical twins. Points from the study as a whole: Memory repertoires showed no such pattern, whereas abundant cord blood beta clonotypes carried fewer insertions.

TCRdb analysed the 5' RACE reads with MiXCR anew, one entry per CDR3 protein. Of approximately 210,000 distinct CDR3 sequences in the sample, roughly a tenth are singletons; the top ten hold over 4.5%. This clonotype has at least ten counts. Its target is unknown. The sequencing sample was made of memory (CD45RO+) T cells sorted from blood. This sequence was found in a woman younger than 35 in good health.

CDR3 protein: CASSLSAGYEQYF. CDR3 bases: TGCGCCAGCAGTCTCAGTGCCGGTTACGAGCAGTACTTC. The J gene is TRBJ2-7, the V gene TRBV4-3; no clear D gene. The germline CDR1 and CDR2 sequences are LGHNA and YSLEER. V dropped 6 bases and J dropped 4 bases, with 13 bases sitting between them. The CDR3 loop spans 13 amino acids.